One and the same sample provided the 13 T cell receptor beta chains below, sequenced in a study of blood T cell repertoires in COVID-19. Produced via immunoSEQ multiplex PCR; TCRdb's table is partial and in-frame only. The sample includes more than 85,000 clones, more than 75% seen only once; the top ten take around 4%. Material: peripheral blood. These receptors all stem from a human donor in a cohort sampled during active COVID-19.

The rearrangement uses TRBV4-1 and TRBJ2-5; the match to TRBD1 covers 7 bases. CDR1 is MGHRA and CDR2 is YSYEKL in the germline V gene. CDR3 size: 16 residues. With V trimmed by 2 bases and J by 5 bases, 11 bases remained unmatched. In DNA, the CDR3 is TGCGCCAGCAGCCAAACCATACAGGGGCCGGGGGAGACCCAGTACTTC. This sequence encodes CASSQTIQGPGETQYF.

The gene calls are TRBV20-1 and TRBJ2-7; D remains unclear. The V gene's germline CDR1 is DFQATT and CDR2 SNEGSKA (reference sequence). V lost 3 bases to trimming and J lost 1 base, with 10 bases between them. The CDR3 is made up of 13 amino acids. The CDR3 sequence is CSASTGLSYEQYF. The DNA for the CDR3 is TGCAGTGCTAGTACGGGTTTGTCCTACGAGCAGTACTTC.

V usage is TRBV6-6 and J usage is TRBJ2-2, with D possibly being TRBD1 (5 bases). CDR1 is MNHNY and CDR2 is SVGAGI in the germline V gene (reference sequence). V lost 3 bases and J lost 4, with 15 bases in between. There are 16 residues in the CDR3. The CDR3 protein is CASSYGRARSTGELFF. The CDR3 coding sequence is TGTGCCAGCAGTTATGGCAGGGCACGTAGCACCGGGGAGCTGTTTTTT.

This chain links TRBV5-1 with TRBJ2-7; TRBD2 matches at 9 bases. Trimming took 0 bases from V and 7 from J; bases not matched to a gene: 5. The CDR3 sequence is 14 residues long. Germline V gene data show CDR1 as SGHRS and CDR2 as YFSETQ. This CDR3 reads CASSLERGAREQYF. The CDR3 DNA reads as TGCGCCAGCAGCTTGGAGCGGGGGGCCCGGGAGCAGTACTTC.

This clone was seen just once. The V gene is TRBV15, the J gene TRBJ1-2; D may be TRBD1 (6 bases). The CDR3 has 21 residues. From germline, CDR1 is LNHNV and CDR2 YYDKDF (reference sequence). Trimming took off 0 bases at V and 8 bases at J, with 34 bases between the two ends. The CDR3: CATSREQPAAGAYARGGGYTF. The CDR3 region has the DNA TGTGCCACCAGCAGAGAACAACCGGCCGCAGGGGCCTATGCAAGAGGTGGAGGCTACACCTTC.

V usage is TRBV6-1 and J usage is TRBJ1-2; 7 bases are shared with TRBD1. CDR1 MNHNS and CDR2 SASEGT come from the germline V gene. The CDR3 extends over 15 amino acids. J lost 4 bases, V lost 3 bases, and 8 bases had no gene match. The CDR3 DNA is TGTGCCAGCAGTGAGGACAGGTCCTATGGCTATGGCTACACCTTC. Translating it yields CASSEDRSYGYGYTF.

The chain joins TRBV6-2 or TRBV6-3 to TRBJ1-1; 7 nucleotides line up with TRBD1. V lost 0 bases to trimming and J lost 5 bases; unmatched junction nucleotides: 3. CDR3 length: 14 amino acids. Germline assignment: CDR1 MNHEY and CDR2 SVGEGT. The CDR3 spells CASSYSGQSTEAFF. The CDR3, as DNA: TGTGCCAGCAGTTACTCGGGACAGTCGACTGAAGCTTTCTTT.

The chain uses TRBV2 and TRBJ2-4; 8 positions agree with TRBD1. Trimming took 7 bases from V and 5 from J; bases not matched to a gene: 4. From germline, CDR1 is SNHLY and CDR2 FYNNEI. The CDR3 is 13 residues long. CDR3 sequence reads: CASTPGQENIQYF. CDR3 nucleotides: TGTGCCAGCACCCCGGGACAGGAAAACATTCAGTACTTC.

J is TRBJ1-3 and V is TRBV7-9; no firm D call. Germline values: CDR1 SEHNR, CDR2 FQNEAQ (reference sequence). The CDR3 extends over 12 amino acids. Trimming removed 3 bases from V and 9 bases from J, with 9 bases in between. The CDR3 DNA reads as TGTGCCAGCAGCTTCGTGGAGGCCACCATATATTTT. As protein: CASSFVEATIYF.

The genes are TRBV10-3 and TRBJ2-1; D gene unclear. The germline gives CDR1 ENHRY, CDR2 SYGVKD. V gave up 9 bases and J gave up 5 bases, with 11 bases separating them. This CDR3 is 12 amino acids long. Here the CDR3 DNA reads TGTGCCATACTCAGGAATAACAATGAGCAGTTCTTC. This gives the protein CAILRNNNEQFF.

The V call is TRBV27, the J call TRBJ1-4; D is uncertain. Germline V lookup: CDR1 MNHEY, CDR2 SMNVEV (reference sequence). V gave up 4 bases and J gave up 0 bases, with 9 bases separating them. The CDR3 is 15 amino acids. This chain's CDR3 is CASSYSRATNEKLFF. DNA of the CDR3: TGTGCCAGCAGTTACTCTCGAGCAACTAATGAAAAACTGTTTTTT.

The chain couples TRBV6-2 or TRBV6-3 to TRBJ2-4; D might be TRBD2 (5 bases). CDR3 size: 14 residues. V lost 6 bases and J 8 bases, leaving 17 bases between the germline ends. The germline V gene has CDR1 MNHEY and CDR2 SVGEGT. The CDR3: CASSPTGSRDIQYF. The CDR3 coding sequence is TGTGCCAGCAGCCCCACGGGGTCCCGGGACATTCAGTACTTC.

This clone occurred a few times. V and J are TRBV2 and TRBJ1-5; 12 nucleotides align to TRBD1. CDR3 length: 15 residues. Germline CDR1 reads SNHLY; CDR2 reads FYNNEI. With 11 bases clipped from V and 5 bases from J, the junction kept 10 bases outside the gene matches. This chain's CDR3 is CASQGGQGAYQPQHF. As DNA, the CDR3 is TGTGCCTCGCAGGGGGGACAGGGGGCCTATCAGCCCCAGCATTTT. The whole variable domain, filled in from reference TRBV2 and TRBJ1-5, reads EPEVTQTPSHQVTQMGQEVILRCVPISNHLYFYWYRQILGQKVEFLVSFYNNEISEKSEIFDDQFSVERPDGSNFTLKIRSTKLEDSAMYFCASQGGQGAYQPQHFGDGTRLSIL.